The rows below give T cell receptor beta chains drawn from one sample of a study of metastatic and nonmetastatic thyroid tumors. Using MiXCR, TCRdb reanalyzed the PCR reads. Among about 17,000 clones, around 21% were seen once, and the ten largest hold 20% to 25%. Sample: adjacent normal tissue. Receptor source: a female donor with papillary thyroid cancer or a benign thyroid nodule (not recorded which). Some clones in this sample may be carry-over from other donors' samples. The CDR3 runs from the conserved cysteine through the conserved F or W. The D gene is left open where the match is weak. Clone size is not always given. Where it is, it says once, few, many or a class for expanded clones.

CDR3aa,CDR3nt,d_gene,v_gene,abundance,j_gene
CASGPGLPRYNEQFF,TGTGCCAGCGGCCCGGGACTACCTAGATACAATGAGCAGTTCTTC,TRBD2,TRBV11-3,.,TRBJ2-1
CSASQGGGATGELFF,TGCAGTGCTAGTCAGGGCGGGGGAGCGACCGGGGAGCTGTTTTTT,TRBD2,TRBV20-1,.,TRBJ2-2
CASSYLGGSLPHEQYF,TGTGCCAGCAGTTACTTAGGGGGGTCGTTACCCCACGAGCAGTACTTC,.,TRBV6-2/TRBV6-3,few,TRBJ2-7
CASTGSTKETQYF,TGTGCCAGTACAGGAAGTACTAAAGAGACCCAGTACTTC,.,TRBV19,.,TRBJ2-5
CASSHNTARSGNTIYF,TGTGCCAGTAGTCACAATACAGCCCGCTCTGGAAACACCATATATTTT,.,TRBV19,few,TRBJ1-3
CASSQARDRGRSNQPQHF,TGTGCCAGCAGCCAAGCCCGGGACAGGGGCCGGAGCAATCAGCCCCAGCATTTT,TRBD1,TRBV14,few,TRBJ1-5
CASSFLGLAGGSYNEQFF,TGCGCCAGCAGCTTCTTGGGACTAGCGGGAGGGTCCTACAATGAGCAGTTCTTC,TRBD2,TRBV5-1,few,TRBJ2-1
CSARDSGPWPGEQYF,TGCAGTGCTAGAGATAGCGGGCCATGGCCGGGCGAGCAGTACTTC,TRBD2,TRBV20-1,.,TRBJ2-7
CASSPGTIAGINEQFF,TGCGCCAGCAGCCCAGGGACAATAGCGGGAATTAATGAGCAGTTCTTC,TRBD2,TRBV5-1,few,TRBJ2-1
CASSDLDRGTTDTQYF,TGTGCCAGCAGCGACCTGGACAGGGGAACCACAGATACGCAGTATTTT,TRBD1,TRBV5-5,medium-sized,TRBJ2-3
CASRAGQANTGELFF,TGTGCCAGCAGGGCGGGACAGGCGAACACCGGGGAGCTGTTTTTT,TRBD1,TRBV7-9,.,TRBJ2-2
CSATKSGTVSYEQYF,TGCAGTGCTACGAAATCCGGCACAGTATCCTACGAGCAGTACTTC,.,TRBV20-1,.,TRBJ2-7
CSAPGLAGGPGELFF,TGCAGTGCACCCGGACTAGCGGGAGGACCCGGGGAGCTGTTTTTT,TRBD2,TRBV20-1,.,TRBJ2-2
CASSSTVATNEKLFF,TGCGCCAGCAGCTCAACGGTTGCAACTAATGAAAAACTGTTTTTT,.,TRBV5-1,few,TRBJ1-4
CAWSVRRAETQYF,TGTGCCTGGAGTGTACGCAGGGCAGAGACCCAGTACTTC,.,TRBV30,.,TRBJ2-5
CASSPGQGGVQPQHF,TGTGCCAGCAGTCCAGGACAGGGGGGGGTCCAGCCCCAGCATTTT,TRBD1,TRBV12-3/TRBV12-4,.,TRBJ1-5
CSGNRIGGSAYEQYF,TGCAGTGGGAACCGGATAGGGGGGTCGGCCTACGAGCAGTACTTC,.,TRBV20-1,few,TRBJ2-7
CASSLRGGLGETQYF,TGCGCCAGCAGTCTCCGGGGGGGACTTGGAGAGACCCAGTACTTC,TRBD2,TRBV5-1,once,TRBJ2-5
CASSEQDRADTQYF,TGTGCCAGCAGTGAGCAGGACAGGGCAGATACGCAGTATTTT,TRBD1,TRBV2,.,TRBJ2-3
CSAREGGGDSPLHF,TGCAGTGCTAGAGAGGGAGGGGGAGATTCACCCCTCCACTTT,.,TRBV20-1,.,TRBJ1-6
CSARNEGPLLIYTEAFF,TGCAGTGCTAGAAATGAGGGCCCCCTCCTAATATACACTGAAGCTTTCTTT,.,TRBV20-1,once,TRBJ1-1
CASSLDPLNYGYTF,TGTGCCAGCAGCTTAGACCCCTTGAACTATGGCTACACCTTC,.,TRBV11-2,few,TRBJ1-2
CSVESPERESYNEQFF,TGCAGCGTTGAATCCCCTGAGCGGGAGTCCTACAATGAGCAGTTCTTC,TRBD2,TRBV29-1,.,TRBJ2-1
CSARDPGPQVLDGYTF,TGCAGTGCTAGAGACCCGGGGCCCCAGGTTTTAGATGGCTACACCTTC,.,TRBV20-1,.,TRBJ1-2
CSARGPRKGGPTYEQYF,TGCAGTGCTAGAGGTCCACGTAAGGGGGGGCCTACCTACGAGCAGTACTTC,.,TRBV20-1,.,TRBJ2-7
CSAWVEINEQFF,TGCAGTGCTTGGGTGGAGATAAATGAGCAGTTCTTC,.,TRBV20-1,.,TRBJ2-1
CASSLDRAFNQPQHF,TGTGCCAGTAGCCTAGACAGGGCTTTTAATCAGCCCCAGCATTTT,TRBD1,TRBV19,.,TRBJ1-5
CASSRALLYGYTF,TGTGCCAGCAGCCGGGCTTTACTCTATGGCTACACCTTC,.,TRBV6-1,many,TRBJ1-2
CASRTGVQFNEKLFF,TGTGCCAGCAGAACAGGTGTACAGTTTAATGAAAAACTGTTTTTT,.,TRBV4-2,.,TRBJ1-4
CASRLTPGTGGYEQYF,TGTGCCAGCCGCCTCACCCCCGGGACAGGGGGTTACGAGCAGTACTTC,TRBD1,TRBV28,few,TRBJ2-7
CASSFGGKNTIYF,TGTGCCAGCAGTTTCGGGGGGAAAAACACCATATATTTT,.,TRBV12-3/TRBV12-4,many,TRBJ1-3
CASSLGQAFPDTQYF,TGTGCCAGCAGCTTAGGACAGGCCTTCCCAGATACGCAGTATTTT,.,TRBV11-2,.,TRBJ2-3
CASSFRGGTTFGEQYF,TGTGCCAGCAGCTTCCGGGGGGGCACCACTTTTGGGGAGCAGTACTTC,TRBD2,TRBV11-2,.,TRBJ2-7
CSARPPRTGVTDTQYF,TGCAGTGCTAGACCACCGCGGACAGGCGTAACAGATACGCAGTATTTT,TRBD1,TRBV20-1,few,TRBJ2-3
CASSVGAGTVYEQYF,TGTGCCAGCAGCGTAGGAGCGGGAACCGTCTACGAGCAGTACTTC,TRBD2,TRBV7-2,few,TRBJ2-7
CASSHEPGNTIYF,TGTGCCAGCAGCCATGAGCCTGGAAACACCATATATTTT,.,TRBV11-2,few,TRBJ1-3
CSARQGQVAYEQYF,TGCAGTGCTAGACAGGGACAGGTGGCCTACGAGCAGTACTTC,TRBD1,TRBV20-1,.,TRBJ2-7
CASSFLSEQYF,TGTGCCAGCAGCTTTTTGAGCGAGCAGTACTTC,.,TRBV7-2,few,TRBJ2-7
CSAIGQTNTEAFF,TGCAGTGCTATAGGACAGACCAACACTGAAGCTTTCTTT,.,TRBV20-1,.,TRBJ1-1
CSAPRTTGCYYEQYF,TGCAGTGCCCCCCGTACAACGGGGTGTTACTACGAGCAGTACTTC,.,TRBV20-1,.,TRBJ2-7
CSARNDRGLGQPQHF,TGCAGTGCTAGAAATGACAGGGGATTAGGACAGCCCCAGCATTTT,TRBD1,TRBV20-1,.,TRBJ1-5
CASIDVLDSAQETQYF,TGTGCCAGCATTGACGTACTAGACAGTGCACAAGAGACCCAGTACTTC,.,TRBV2,.,TRBJ2-5
CSARLYGRPNQPQHF,TGCAGTGCTAGATTGTATGGGAGGCCGAATCAGCCCCAGCATTTT,.,TRBV20-1,once,TRBJ1-5
CSARVWGSPETQYF,TGCAGTGCTAGAGTTTGGGGCAGTCCGGAGACCCAGTACTTC,.,TRBV20-1,.,TRBJ2-5
CASSLQPNYGYTF,TGTGCCAGCAGTCTGCAGCCTAACTATGGCTACACCTTC,.,TRBV7-3,.,TRBJ1-2